The T cell receptor beta chain described here comes from a study of cytomegalovirus exposure and HLA in healthy donors. Study-wide results and limits: From TCR beta sequences, most subjects' HLA-A and HLA-B alleles were reportedly predicted accurately. A cluster of highly shared sequence variants was likely a sequencing artifact. Earlier findings revealed that most TCR beta V segments proved productive either about 87% or about 30% of the time.

As to this clone: No antigen is known for it.

J gave up 1 base and V 4 bases, and 8 bases lay outside the gene matches. The CDR3 extends over 15 amino acids. Per germline, CDR1 SGDLS and CDR2 YYNGEE. In the PCR, 60 Vbeta and 13 Jbeta primers were used. Method: immunoSEQ multiplex PCR; TCRdb's copy keeps in-frame clones and lacks some. The sample contains some 130,000 clones, approximately 70% of which appear only once. This clonotype was obtained from a human donor in good health. J is TRBJ2-7 and V is TRBV9, with TRBD1 identical over 7 bases. What was sequenced was PBMCs. CDR3 in amino acids: CASSPTGASSYEQYF. In DNA form, the CDR3 reads TGTGCCAGCAGCCCTACAGGGGCGAGTTCCTACGAGCAGTACTTC.